This TCR beta chain originates from a study of regulatory T cells in long-lasting Graves disease. Study overall: Patients newly diagnosed with Graves' had been on antithyroid drugs for under 3 months.

Specified time point: newly diagnosed GD, antithyroid drugs for less than 3 months. PBMCs provided the RNA from which the TCR library was made. Study-level findings and limits: For persistent Graves' patients, TCR diversity was lower than for newly diagnosed ones.

This clonotype was seen at least ten times. Its cognate antigen is unknown. There are 13 residues in the CDR3. Trimming pared 3 bases from V and 5 bases from J, leaving 10 bases between. With iRepertoire HTBI primers and Arm-PCR of CDR3 regions, TCR beta libraries were built. TCRdb reprocessed the multiplex PCR reads via MiXCR and lists one record per CDR3 protein. The table lists 450,000 to 600,000 distinct CDR3 sequences, approximately 13% of them singletons. This sample was shared with a second study, whose subject was T cells in Graves' hyperthyroidism and ophthalmopathy. As reported in that work: Graves' hyperthyroidism was deemed stable absent ophthalmopathy progression within 18 months. TCR CDR3 underwent first-round RT-PCR with the HTBI primer set.

Sequenced material: peripheral blood mononuclear cells (PBMCs), taken at new diagnosis, from a patient treated with antithyroid drugs. V gene TRBV12-3 or TRBV12-4 combines with J gene TRBJ2-5; D gene unclear. This clonotype originated in a man aged 30-40 years with Graves disease. The CDR3 DNA reads TGTGCCAGCAGTTTTAGGAATTGGGAGACCCAGTACTTC. It codes for CASSFRNWETQYF.